These 9 T cell receptor beta chains originate from one sample sequenced in a study of Tregs in tolerant kidney transplant recipients. Their recognized antigens are unknown. Assay used: immunoSEQ multiplex PCR; TCRdb lists only in-frame clones, some missing. The repertoire holds around 6,000 clones, around 90% seen once, with 3.5% in the top ten. The sample in question was Tregs from blood cultured with allogeneic cells, obtained before the transplant. The receptor set was obtained from a human patient who received a combined kidney and bone marrow transplant.

This clone was observed once. This chain connects TRBV28 to TRBJ1-2, with TRBD1 as a possible D gene (6 bases). CDR1 and CDR2 (germline): MDHEN, SYDVKM. Trimming cost V 5 bases and J 4 bases, with 14 bases left between them. The CDR3 runs 14 residues. As DNA, the CDR3 is TGTGCCAGCAGTGCTTCAGACAGGCTCTATGGCTACACCTTC. This sequence encodes CASSASDRLYGYTF.

In its sample, this clone was seen once. Here the CDR3 reads CASSPGQDREAFF. In DNA, the CDR3 is TGTGCCAGCTCGCCCGGACAGGACCGAGAAGCTTTCTTT. The chain employs TRBV18 and TRBJ1-1; 7 nucleotides align to TRBD1. CDR1 is KGHSH and CDR2 is LQKENI in the germline V gene. The CDR3 spans 13 residues. V trimming: 6 bases; J trimming: 8 bases; junction bases outside the gene matches: 9.

The rearrangement uses TRBV5-1 and TRBJ1-1, with a possible D match to TRBD1 (5 bases). Germline V gene lookup returns CDR1 SGHRS and CDR2 YFSETQ. This CDR3 is 13 amino acids long. V lost 4 bases and J lost 7, with 14 bases in between. This CDR3 reads CASSRRTDNEAFF. CDR3 nucleotides: TGCGCCAGCAGCAGAAGGACGGACAATGAAGCTTTCTTT. Full variable domain (rest looked up from reference TRBV5-1 and TRBJ1-1): KAGVTQTPRYLIKTRGQQVTLSCSPISGHRSVSWYQQTPGQGLQFLFEYFSETQRNKGNFPGRFSGRQFSNSRSEMNVSTLELGDSALYLCASSRRTDNEAFFGQGTRLTVV.

For the CDR3, the DNA is TGTGCCAGCAGCGACGGATACACCGGGGAGCTGTTTTTT. This codes for CASSDGYTGELFF. V usage is TRBV11-2 and J usage is TRBJ2-2; D is ambiguous. The CDR3 is 13 residues long. Trimming removed 5 bases from V and 3 bases from J, with 7 bases in between. CDR1 is SGHAT, CDR2 FQNNGV, per germline.

The chain joins TRBV6-5 to TRBJ1-2; D unresolved. The CDR3 covers 16 residues. Deletions cut 0 bases from V and 0 bases from J, with 11 bases between. The germline V gene encodes CDR1 MNHEY and CDR2 SVGAGI. The DNA for the CDR3 is TGTGCCAGCAGTTACTCGTTGCGGGCAGCTAACTATGGCTACACCTTC. Protein sequence: CASSYSLRAANYGYTF.

This chain joins TRBV7-2 and TRBJ1-6; the D is unclear. CDR1 and CDR2 (germline): SGHTA, FQGNSA. The ends were cut back, 3 bases at V and 8 bases at J, with 14 bases in the middle. The CDR3 consists of 15 residues. The CDR3 sequence is CASSFGGGRDSPLHF. The CDR3 DNA sequence: TGTGCCAGCAGCTTTGGCGGCGGGCGAGATTCACCCCTCCACTTT.

The chain joins TRBV11-2 to TRBJ1-2; TRBD1 matches at 7 bases. This CDR3 comprises 16 residues. The germline gives CDR1 SGHAT, CDR2 FQNNGV. V gave up 0 bases and J gave up 2 bases; unmatched junction bases: 6. CDR3 nucleotides: TGTGCCAGCAGCTTAGATCCTCTGACAGGGAACTATGGCTACACCTTC. Its translation: CASSLDPLTGNYGYTF.

V gene TRBV11-2 combines with J gene TRBJ2-7, with D perhaps TRBD1 or TRBD2 (5 bases each). CDR3 size: 13 residues. From germline, CDR1 is SGHAT and CDR2 FQNNGV. The ends were cut back, 5 bases at V and 2 bases at J, with 10 bases in the middle. The CDR3 DNA reads as TGTGCCAGCAGCCCTACGGGGCCCTACGAGCAGTACTTC. Amino acids: CASSPTGPYEQYF.

The rearrangement uses TRBV6-6 and TRBJ1-2, with 11 positions matching TRBD1. With 1 base clipped from V and 7 bases from J, the junction kept 5 bases outside the gene matches. CDR1 MNHNY and CDR2 SVGAGI come from the germline V gene (reference sequence). The CDR3 sequence is 15 residues long. The CDR3 is CASSYWTGGVGGYTF. The CDR3 region has the DNA TGTGCCAGCAGTTACTGGACAGGGGGCGTGGGTGGCTACACCTTC.